This T cell receptor beta chain was obtained from a study of cytotoxic CD8 clonotypes in ibrutinib-treated CLL. TCRdb keeps only in-frame clones here, not all; method: immunoSEQ multiplex PCR. The table lists about 130,000 clones, 80% to 90% of them singletons. Germline V gives CDR1 MNHEY, CDR2 SVGAGI. Trimming took 7 bases from V and 4 from J; bases not matched to a gene: 7. CDR3 length: 14 residues. This specimen was PBMCs, taken after 24 months of ibrutinib treatment. The sequence was obtained from a human donor with chronic lymphocytic leukemia. The chain uses TRBV6-5 and TRBJ2-7; TRBD2 agrees at 10 bases. CDR3 region: CASNPGTSVYEQYF. The CDR3 nucleotides read TGTGCCAGCAACCCCGGGACTAGCGTTTACGAGCAGTACTTC.